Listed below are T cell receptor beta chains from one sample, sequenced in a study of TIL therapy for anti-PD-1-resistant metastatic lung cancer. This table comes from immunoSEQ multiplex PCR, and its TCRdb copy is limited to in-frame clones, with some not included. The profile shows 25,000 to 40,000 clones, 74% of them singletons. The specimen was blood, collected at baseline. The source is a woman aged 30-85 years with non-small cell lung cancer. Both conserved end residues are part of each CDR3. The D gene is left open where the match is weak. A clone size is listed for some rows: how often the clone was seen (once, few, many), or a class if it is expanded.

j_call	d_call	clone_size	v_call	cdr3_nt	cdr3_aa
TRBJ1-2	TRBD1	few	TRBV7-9	TGTGCCATCGAATTGGGGACAGGAACATATGGCTACACCTTC	CAIELGTGTYGYTF
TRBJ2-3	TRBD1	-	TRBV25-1	TGTGCCAGCAGTGATACAGGGGGGCTAAGCACAGATACGCAGTATTTT	CASSDTGGLSTDTQYF
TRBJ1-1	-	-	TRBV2	TGTGCCAGCAGGACCCAGGGCGGGGCTTACACTGAAGCTTTCTTT	CASRTQGGAYTEAFF
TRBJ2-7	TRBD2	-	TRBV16	TGTGCCAGCAGCCAACTGGGGGGACTAACCTACGAGCAGTACTTC	CASSQLGGLTYEQYF
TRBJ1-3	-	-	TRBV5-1	TGCGCCAGCAGCTTGGAAGGGGGTGGAAACACCATATATTTT	CASSLEGGGNTIYF
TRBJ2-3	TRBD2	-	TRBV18	TGTGCCAGCTCACCACCGGCTAGCGGGAGGGATACGCAGTATTTT	CASSPPASGRDTQYF
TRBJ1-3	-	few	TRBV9	TGTGCCAGCAGCGTAGGAAACACCATATATTTT	CASSVGNTIYF
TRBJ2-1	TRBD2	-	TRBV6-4	TGTGCCAGCAGTGACCAGACTAGCGGGAGGCCTCCCTCGGTCTTC	CASSDQTSGRPPSVF
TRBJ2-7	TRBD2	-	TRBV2	TGTGCCAGCAGAGATCAACCCCTCGCAGCGGGAGGCGGCGAGCAGTACTTC	CASRDQPLAAGGGEQYF
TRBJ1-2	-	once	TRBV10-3	TGTGCCATCAGCAGGGGTAGCCTCCCCGATTCCGAGGGCTACACCTTC	CAISRGSLPDSEGYTF
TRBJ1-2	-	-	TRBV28	TGTGCCAGCGGGGGGAGGTTCTATGGCTACACCTTC	CASGGRFYGYTF
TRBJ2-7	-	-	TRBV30	TGTGCCTGGAGTGTGAGCAGCTACGAGCAGTACTTC	CAWSVSSYEQYF
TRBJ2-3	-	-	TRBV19	TGTGCCACCGGACCTCAAGGTACAGATACGCAGTATTTT	CATGPQGTDTQYF
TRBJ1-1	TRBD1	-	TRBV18	TGTGCCAGCTCACCCCGACAGGGGAACACTGAAGCTTTCTTT	CASSPRQGNTEAFF
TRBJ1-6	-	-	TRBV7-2	TGTGCCAGCAGCTTAGGGGGCTATAATTCACCCCTCCACTTT	CASSLGGYNSPLHF
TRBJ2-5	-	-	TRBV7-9	TGTGCCAGCAGCAATAACATACAGCGGTACTTC	CASSNNIQRYF
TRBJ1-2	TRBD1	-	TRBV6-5	TGTGCCAGCAGTTCCGATCCAGGGGGTTATGGCTACACCTTC	CASSSDPGGYGYTF
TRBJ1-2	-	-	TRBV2	TGTGCCAGCAGTGGGAGGGGAACGGGGGGCTACACCTTC	CASSGRGTGGYTF
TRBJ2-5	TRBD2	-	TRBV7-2	TGTGCCAGCAGCACCCGGACTAGCGCTGAGACCCAGTACTTC	CASSTRTSAETQYF
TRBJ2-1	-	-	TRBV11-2	TGTGCCAGCAGCTTTGCTTCTGGGAATGAGCAGTTCTTC	CASSFASGNEQFF
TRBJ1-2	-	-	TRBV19	TGTGCCAGTAGTATCAGGGCAGGGAGCAGGAACTATGGCTACACCTTC	CASSIRAGSRNYGYTF
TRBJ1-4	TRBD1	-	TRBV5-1	TGCGCCAGCAGCTTCGAGGGGGCGGGAACTAATGAAAAACTGTTTTTT	CASSFEGAGTNEKLFF
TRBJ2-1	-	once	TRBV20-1	TGCAGTGCTAGACGGGATGAGCAGTTCTTC	CSARRDEQFF
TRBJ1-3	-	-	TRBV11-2	TGTGCCAGCAGCTTCTCTGCGGACGGAGGGAACACCATATATTTT	CASSFSADGGNTIYF
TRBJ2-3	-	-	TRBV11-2	TGTGCCAGCAGCCGCCAGAGGGGGGCAGATACGCAGTATTTT	CASSRQRGADTQYF
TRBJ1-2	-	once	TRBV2	TGTGCCAGCAGTGCCCAACCGGCTTATGGCTACACCTTC	CASSAQPAYGYTF
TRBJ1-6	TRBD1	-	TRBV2	TGTGCCAGCAAAGACAGGGGGAGTAGTTCACCCCTCCACTTT	CASKDRGSSSPLHF
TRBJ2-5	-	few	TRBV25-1	TGTGCCAGCAGTGATCTCTGGCTGGGGGAGACCCAGTACTTC	CASSDLWLGETQYF
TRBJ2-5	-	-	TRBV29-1	TGCAGCGTTGGGCTAAACCAAGAGACCCAGTACTTC	CSVGLNQETQYF
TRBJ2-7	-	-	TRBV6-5	TGTGCCAGCAGACGCCCCAGGGCAGGGCACTACGAGCAGTACTTC	CASRRPRAGHYEQYF
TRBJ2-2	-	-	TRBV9	TGTGCCAGCAACCGGGACTTTAACACCGGGGAGCTGTTTTTT	CASNRDFNTGELFF
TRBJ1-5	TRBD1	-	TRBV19	TGTGCCAGTAGTATAGCCTCCGGGACAGGGGGCAATCAGCCCCAGCATTTT	CASSIASGTGGNQPQHF
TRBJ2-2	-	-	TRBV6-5	TGTGCCAGCAGGTACACGAACACCGGGGAGCTGTTTTTT	CASRYTNTGELFF
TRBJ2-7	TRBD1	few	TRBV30	TGTGCCTGGAGTGTACGAACTGGGACAGGGGCCGAGCAGTACTTC	CAWSVRTGTGAEQYF
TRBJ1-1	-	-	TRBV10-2	TGCGCCAGCAGAAAAGAAGCAGGGAGCACTGAAGCTTTCTTT	CASRKEAGSTEAFF
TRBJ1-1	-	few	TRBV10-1	TGCGCCAGCAGTGAACACCCGAACACTGAAGCTTTCTTT	CASSEHPNTEAFF
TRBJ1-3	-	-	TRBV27	TGTGCCAGCAGTTTAGCTGTCTCTGGAAACACCATATATTTT	CASSLAVSGNTIYF
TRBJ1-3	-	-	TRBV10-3	TGTGCCAGCGGCACCTTGGAGGGGAGTAACACCATATATTTT	CASGTLEGSNTIYF
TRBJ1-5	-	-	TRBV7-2	TGTGCCAGCAGCTTAGGAGGCAGGGAGCCCCAGCATTTT	CASSLGGREPQHF
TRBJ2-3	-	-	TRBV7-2	TGTGCCAGCAGCAACACAGATACGCAGTATTTT	CASSNTDTQYF
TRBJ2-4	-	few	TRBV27	TGTGCCAGCACCTCTGGGTATCAAAACATTCAGTACTTC	CASTSGYQNIQYF
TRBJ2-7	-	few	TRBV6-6	TGTGCCAGCAGTTACGAAGCGAACGAGCAGTACTTC	CASSYEANEQYF
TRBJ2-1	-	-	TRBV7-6	TGTGCCAGCAGCTTAGATTACAGGGCCTCCTACAATGAGCAGTTCTTC	CASSLDYRASYNEQFF
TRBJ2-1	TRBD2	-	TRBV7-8	TGTGCCAGCAGCTTATCACGGCTAGCGGGTAACAATGAGCAGTTCTTC	CASSLSRLAGNNEQFF
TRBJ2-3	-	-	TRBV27	TGTGCCAGCAGTGAGGGGCGACGGACCGGAACAGATACGCAGTATTTT	CASSEGRRTGTDTQYF
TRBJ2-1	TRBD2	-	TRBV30	TGTGCCTGGATGAGAGGGAGGGACAATGAGCAGTTCTTC	CAWMRGRDNEQFF
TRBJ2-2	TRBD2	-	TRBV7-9	TGTGCCAGCAGCTCTCCCCCTGGGACTAGCGGGAGTGTCGGGGAGCTGTTTTTT	CASSSPPGTSGSVGELFF
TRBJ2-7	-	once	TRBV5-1	TGCGCCAGCAGCTTTCGGATTTTGGAGGAGCAGTACTTC	CASSFRILEEQYF
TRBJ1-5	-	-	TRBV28	TGTGCCAGCAGTTTAAGCACGAATAGCAATCAGCCCCAGCATTTT	CASSLSTNSNQPQHF
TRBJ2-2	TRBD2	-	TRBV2	TGTGCCAGCAGGAGACTAGCGGGAAGCACCGGGGAGCTGTTTTTT	CASRRLAGSTGELFF
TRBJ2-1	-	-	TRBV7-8	TGTGCCAGCAGCTTAAATACTGCGGGGAGCTCCTACAATGAGCAGTTCTTC	CASSLNTAGSSYNEQFF
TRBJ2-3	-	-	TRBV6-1	TGTGCCAGCAGTGACGAGCGCTGGGGCTATACGCAGTATTTT	CASSDERWGYTQYF
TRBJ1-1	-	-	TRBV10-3	TGTGCCATCAGTGGTGGGACCGGGACTGAAGCTTTCTTT	CAISGGTGTEAFF
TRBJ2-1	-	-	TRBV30	TGTGCCTGGAGTCTAATGGGACCTTACAATGAGCAGTTCTTC	CAWSLMGPYNEQFF
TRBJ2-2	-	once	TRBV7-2	TGTGCCAGCAGCTCCGGACACCGTAACACCGGGGAGCTGTTTTTT	CASSSGHRNTGELFF
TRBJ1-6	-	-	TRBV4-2	TGTGCCAGCAGAAATCTACTGGGGGGGAACGATAATTCACCCCTCCACTTT	CASRNLLGGNDNSPLHF
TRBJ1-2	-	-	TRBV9	TGTGCCAGCAGCCCACGCGCAGTCCCAGGGAAAGGCTACACCTTC	CASSPRAVPGKGYTF
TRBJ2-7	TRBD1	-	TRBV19	TGTGCCAGTAGTATGGGACAGTACTACGAGCAGTACTTC	CASSMGQYYEQYF